These 32 T cell receptor beta chains were all obtained from the same sample, sequenced in a study of cytomegalovirus exposure and HLA in healthy donors. The PCR employed 60 Vbeta primers together with 13 Jbeta primers. The table came from immunoSEQ multiplex PCR; TCRdb's copy has only in-frame clones and leaves some out. This listing includes some 53,000 clones. Sequencing was done on a sample of PBMCs. These receptors all come from a woman aged 60-75 years in good health and CMV-seropositive.

The V gene is TRBV5-1, the J gene TRBJ2-1, with 7 positions matching TRBD1. Per the germline V gene, CDR1 is SGHRS and CDR2 is YFSETQ. The CDR3 runs 14 residues. V shed 3 bases, J shed 7 bases, and the junction held 7 bases outside the gene matches. CDR3 loop: CASSSEQGSNEQFF. CDR3 bases: TGCGCCAGCAGCTCGGAACAGGGGTCGAATGAGCAGTTCTTC.

The gene calls are TRBV27 and TRBJ1-1; 11 bases are a match to TRBD1. V shed 7 bases, J shed 4 bases, and the junction held 11 bases outside the gene matches. The CDR3 sequence is 16 residues long. CDR1 is MNHEY and CDR2 is SMNVEV in the germline V gene (reference sequence). This chain's CDR3 is CASTDGRDRGITEAFF. DNA for the CDR3: TGTGCCAGCACCGATGGCAGGGACAGGGGGATCACTGAAGCTTTCTTT.

The gene calls are TRBV7-8 and TRBJ1-2, with a tentative D call TRBD1 (5 bases). Germline-derived CDR1 and CDR2 are SGHVS and FQNEAQ. CDR3 length: 14 residues. V was cut by 1 base and J by 7 bases, with 13 bases left in between. CDR3 in DNA: TGTGCCAGCAGCTTAGGGCAGGGCGGGAGTGGCTACACCTTC. As protein: CASSLGQGGSGYTF.

In DNA form, the CDR3 reads TGTGCCACCAGCAGCTTTCACAGGATCTACGAGCAGTACTTC. This codes for CATSSFHRIYEQYF. The genes are TRBV15 and TRBJ2-7, with D perhaps matching TRBD1 (5 bases). Trimming took off 3 bases at V and 3 bases at J, with 12 bases between the two ends. The CDR3 loop spans 14 amino acids. Germline loops: CDR1 LNHNV, CDR2 YYDKDF (reference sequence). Full variable domain (remainder filled in from reference TRBV15 and TRBJ2-7): DAMVIQNPRYQVTQFGKPVTLSCSQTLNHNVMYWYQQKSSQAPKLLFHYYDKDFNNEADTPDNFQSRRPNTSFCFLDIRSPGLGDTAMYLCATSSFHRIYEQYFGPGTRLTVT.

The V and J genes are TRBV4-1 and TRBJ2-7; the D gene is possibly TRBD1 (6 bases). The CDR3 has 18 amino acids. The germline V gene has CDR1 MGHRA and CDR2 YSYEKL. V lost 0 bases, J lost 0 bases, and 18 bases lay in between. This CDR3 is CASSQEVSDRTYSYEQYF. In nucleotides, the CDR3 is TGCGCCAGCAGCCAAGAGGTTTCCGACAGGACCTACTCCTACGAGCAGTACTTC.

The V gene is TRBV6-1, the J gene TRBJ2-7; 9 nucleotides match TRBD1. This CDR3 contains 14 residues. V lost 3 bases and J lost 6; bases outside the gene matches: 6. Germline values: CDR1 MNHNS, CDR2 SASEGT. The CDR3 here is CASSDWGQGGEQYF. The CDR3 coding sequence is TGTGCCAGCAGTGATTGGGGACAGGGTGGCGAGCAGTACTTC.

This rearrangement joins TRBV9 to TRBJ2-7; tentative D call: TRBD1 (5 bases). This CDR3 region has 15 residues. CDR1 SGDLS and CDR2 YYNGEE come from the germline V gene. Trimming shortened V by 0 bases and J by 0 bases, and 10 bases separated the two germline ends. The CDR3 loop is CASSVGGSLSYEQYF. CDR3 nucleotide sequence: TGTGCCAGCAGCGTAGGGGGCAGTCTCTCCTACGAGCAGTACTTC. The whole variable domain, filled in from reference TRBV9 and TRBJ2-7, reads DSGVTQTPKHLITATGQRVTLRCSPRSGDLSVYWYQQSLDQGLQFLIQYYNGEERAKGNILERFSAQQFPDLHSELNLSSLELGDSALYFCASSVGGSLSYEQYFGPGTRLTVT.

V usage is TRBV6-6 and J usage is TRBJ1-6, with a tentative D call TRBD1 (5 bases). Trimming removed 6 bases at V and 7 bases at J, with 16 bases between. Germline V gene lookup returns CDR1 MNHNY and CDR2 SVGAGI (reference sequence). The CDR3 runs 15 residues. CDR3 residues: CASSRSEGRNSPLHF. CDR3 nucleotides: TGTGCCAGCAGCCGCTCGGAGGGGCGGAATTCACCCCTCCACTTT.

The chain recombines TRBV7-9 with TRBJ2-5; tentatively, D is TRBD2 (6 bases). V lost 8 bases and J lost 5, with 18 bases in between. This CDR3 has 14 amino acids. Germline V gives CDR1 SEHNR, CDR2 FQNEAQ (reference sequence). CDR3 amino acids: CASGPQAGRETQYF. The CDR3 coding sequence is TGTGCCAGCGGCCCTCAGGCGGGGCGGGAGACCCAGTACTTC.

The V and J genes are TRBV9 and TRBJ2-7; 13 bases line up with TRBD2. The germline V gene has CDR1 SGDLS and CDR2 YYNGEE. This CDR3 region has 15 residues. The J segment lost 4 bases and the V segment lost 4 bases, leaving 5 bases of the junction unmatched. The CDR3: CASSPRTSGGYEQYF. The DNA for the CDR3 is TGTGCCAGCAGCCCCCGGACTAGCGGGGGTTACGAGCAGTACTTC.

The chain links TRBV20-1 to TRBJ2-7, with D perhaps TRBD1 (5 bases). The germline CDR1 and CDR2 sequences are DFQATT and SNEGSKA (reference sequence). Deletions cut 6 bases from V and 4 bases from J, with 10 bases between. This CDR3 has 11 amino acids. The CDR3 DNA reads as TGCAGTGCAACGACAGAGTACGAGCAGTACTTC. It translates to CSATTEYEQYF.

The rearrangement joins TRBV7-2 to TRBJ2-1; 8 bases fit TRBD1. Per the germline V gene, CDR1 is SGHTA and CDR2 is FQGNSA. The CDR3 is 18 amino acids. V lost 0 bases, J lost 9 bases, and 16 bases stayed unmatched. The CDR3 DNA follows: TGTGCCAGCAGCTTAGCGGGGTCCGGGACAGGTTTGCCGGGTGAGCAGTTCTTC. Translation gives CASSLAGSGTGLPGEQFF.

The genes are TRBV7-8 and TRBJ1-5, with D perhaps matching TRBD1 (5 bases). Germline V gives CDR1 SGHVS, CDR2 FQNEAQ. CDR3 length: 14 residues. Trimming cost V 5 bases and J 8 bases, with 16 bases left between them. Here the CDR3 reads CASSQTGLGEPQHF. In nucleotides, the CDR3 is TGTGCCAGCAGCCAAACGGGACTCGGGGAGCCCCAGCATTTT.

The chain joins TRBV10-3 to TRBJ1-5; 7 nucleotides agree with TRBD1. This CDR3 is built from 14 residues. Germline V lookup: CDR1 ENHRY, CDR2 SYGVKD. The trim removed 2 bases at V and 6 bases at J, leaving 4 bases unmatched. CDR3 residues: CAISEAQGSQPQHF. The DNA for the CDR3 is TGTGCCATCAGTGAGGCACAGGGGAGTCAGCCCCAGCATTTT.

The rearrangement uses TRBV6-1 and TRBJ1-2; 9 nucleotides align to TRBD1. CDR3 length: 14 residues. CDR1 is MNHNS, CDR2 SASEGT, per germline. J was trimmed by 7 bases and V by 1 base; bases with no gene match: 4. The CDR3 protein is CASSEVTGGSGYTF. In DNA form, the CDR3 reads TGTGCCAGCAGTGAAGTAACAGGGGGCTCTGGCTACACCTTC.

This sequence joins TRBV4-1 and TRBJ1-6; 9 nucleotides line up with TRBD1. The CDR3 loop spans 17 amino acids. Losses at the gene ends were 2 bases for V and 3 bases for J; bases not matched to a gene: 5. Germline CDR1 reads MGHRA; CDR2 reads YSYEKL. CDR3 in amino acids: CASSQQGQGFYNSPLHF. The DNA of the CDR3 is TGCGCCAGCAGCCAACAGGGACAGGGCTTCTATAATTCACCCCTCCACTTT.

The chain couples TRBV6-1 to TRBJ2-5; D ambiguous. V lost 7 bases, J lost 5 bases, and 5 bases lay in between. The CDR3 sequence is 10 residues long. CDR1 is MNHNS, CDR2 SASEGT, per germline. The CDR3, as DNA: TGTGCCAGCAACGAGGAGACCCAGTACTTC. This encodes CASNEETQYF.

The chain has TRBV5-6 and TRBJ1-1, with D hard to call. Germline assignment: CDR1 SGHDT and CDR2 YYEEEE. The germline V and J ends were trimmed by 0 bases and 1 base, with 13 bases remaining between them. This CDR3 is built from 16 residues. Here the CDR3 reads CASSLGFYGGNTEAFF. The CDR3 DNA follows: TGTGCCAGCAGCTTGGGCTTTTATGGAGGGAACACTGAAGCTTTCTTT.

The CDR3 bases are TGTGCCAGCAGCTCCTACGCAGGGGACTATGGCTACACCTTC. As protein: CASSSYAGDYGYTF. V gene TRBV7-2 combines with J gene TRBJ1-2; D perhaps matches TRBD1 (6 bases). V was pared by 4 bases and J by 3 bases, with 12 bases between. Germline V gene sequence: CDR1 SGHTA, CDR2 FQGNSA. The CDR3 has 14 residues.

The chain links TRBV6-6 to TRBJ2-7; 9 bases are a match to TRBD1. Germline lookup yields CDR1 MNHNY and CDR2 SVGAGI (reference sequence). Trimming at V came to 6 bases and at J to 3 bases, leaving 9 bases not matched to a gene. CDR3 size: 15 residues. The DNA for the CDR3 is TGTGCCAGCAGAGAATTCGGGACAGGGCTCTACGAGCAGTACTTC. Encoded protein: CASREFGTGLYEQYF.

The chain joins TRBV27 to TRBJ2-1; 11 bases are a match to TRBD2. The CDR3 has 18 amino acids. Trimming at V came to 3 bases and at J to 5 bases, leaving 12 bases not matched to a gene. CDR1 MNHEY and CDR2 SMNVEV come from the germline V gene (reference sequence). CDR3 sequence (DNA): TGTGCCAGCAGTTTCTCCGGGACTAGCGGATCATATCACAATGAGCAGTTCTTC. Amino acid sequence: CASSFSGTSGSYHNEQFF.

The chain links TRBV5-1 to TRBJ1-5, with D possibly TRBD1 on 6 matching bases. The CDR3 loop spans 15 amino acids. Trimming cost V 4 bases and J 5 bases, with 16 bases left between them. Germline V gives CDR1 SGHRS, CDR2 YFSETQ. The CDR3 nucleotides read TGCGCCAGCAGCCCGACATCGGGGGGCGATCAGCCCCAGCATTTT. It codes for CASSPTSGGDQPQHF.

The chain has TRBV18 and TRBJ1-1; TRBD1 aligns across 9 bases. This CDR3 has 15 residues. After removal of 4 bases from V and 1 base from J, the junction contained 4 bases not matched to a gene. Germline CDR1 reads KGHSH; CDR2 reads LQKENI. The CDR3 is CASSLRQGENTEAFF. The CDR3, as DNA: TGTGCCAGCTCACTCAGACAGGGGGAGAACACTGAAGCTTTCTTT. Full variable domain (remainder filled in from reference TRBV18 and TRBJ1-1): NAGVMQNPRHLVRRRGQEARLRCSPMKGHSHVYWYRQLPEEGLKFMVYLQKENIIDESGMPKERFSAEFPKEGPSILRIQQVVRGDSAAYFCASSLRQGENTEAFFGQGTRLTVV.

The chain uses TRBV10-3 and TRBJ2-5; possibly TRBD2 for D (7 bases). Germline values: CDR1 ENHRY, CDR2 SYGVKD. V was pared by 4 bases and J by 4 bases, with 19 bases between. This CDR3 is 16 amino acids long. CDR3 bases: TGTGCCATCAGTGGTGGAGGGGGGGGCGCGGGAGAGACCCAGTACTTC. Translating gives CAISGGGGGAGETQYF.

J is TRBJ1-2 and V is TRBV11-3, with D tentatively TRBD1 (6 bases). V was trimmed by 5 bases and J by 4 bases, leaving 14 bases between them. In germline, CDR1 is SGHNT, CDR2 YENEEA. The CDR3 is 14 amino acids. The CDR3 loop reads CASSPRDIGYGYTF. The CDR3 DNA follows: TGTGCCAGCAGCCCACGGGACATCGGCTATGGCTACACCTTC.

The chain has TRBV7-8 and TRBJ1-6, with 8 bases lining up with TRBD1. With V trimmed by 5 bases and J by 8 bases, 11 bases remained unmatched. CDR1 is SGHVS and CDR2 is FQNEAQ in the germline V gene. The CDR3 spans 16 residues. The CDR3 loop is CASSLTQGATYSPLHF. The CDR3 nucleotides read TGTGCCAGCAGCCTCACGCAGGGGGCTACCTATTCACCCCTCCACTTT.

The CDR3 bases are TGTGCCAGCAGCTTGAGTCTGAACACTGAAGCTTTCTTT. Protein: CASSLSLNTEAFF. V usage is TRBV7-9 and J usage is TRBJ1-1; D is unresolved. The V gene lost 3 bases and the J gene lost 0 bases, with 5 bases spanning the gap. Germline V lookup: CDR1 SEHNR, CDR2 FQNEAQ (reference sequence). The CDR3 is 13 residues long.

The genes are TRBV7-2 and TRBJ2-5; 9 positions match TRBD2. The germline V gene encodes CDR1 SGHTA and CDR2 FQGNSA. The length of the CDR3 is 14 residues. V shed 3 bases and J 2 bases; nucleotides not matched to a gene: 1. CDR3 amino acids: CASSFAGGQETQYF. The CDR3 bases are TGTGCCAGCAGCTTCGCGGGGGGGCAAGAGACCCAGTACTTC.

The chain couples TRBV6-4 to TRBJ2-3; the D gene is possibly TRBD2 (6 bases). This CDR3 has 13 amino acids. Trimming removed 6 bases at V and 4 bases at J, with 11 bases between. Germline V CDR1 and CDR2: MRHNA, SNTAGT. CDR3 DNA: TGTGCCAGCAGCCCGAGGGAGGCAGATACGCAGTATTTT. Translated, it gives CASSPREADTQYF.

J is TRBJ1-4 and V is TRBV4-1, with no clear D. The germline gives CDR1 MGHRA, CDR2 YSYEKL. The CDR3 is 13 residues long. Deletions cut 0 bases from V and 6 bases from J, with 5 bases between. The chain's CDR3 is CASSQDSDEKLFF. The DNA for the CDR3 is TGCGCCAGCAGCCAAGACAGTGATGAAAAACTGTTTTTT.

The chain carries TRBV18 and TRBJ2-3, with 8 bases matching TRBD1. Per the germline V gene, CDR1 is KGHSH and CDR2 is LQKENI. V lost 6 bases to trimming and J lost 3 bases; unmatched junction nucleotides: 5. This CDR3 comprises 14 residues. DNA of the CDR3: TGTGCCAGCTCTCTCGGACAGGGAACAGATACGCAGTATTTT. It yields the protein CASSLGQGTDTQYF.

The genes are TRBV11-3 and TRBJ1-3; D ambiguous. The CDR3 runs 16 residues. V was pared by 4 bases and J by 3 bases, with 16 bases between. The germline V gene encodes CDR1 SGHNT and CDR2 YENEEA. CDR3 loop: CASSWAGSLRGNTIYF. CDR3 sequence (DNA): TGTGCCAGCAGCTGGGCGGGAAGTTTACGTGGAAACACCATATATTTT. The full variable domain, in which reference TRBV11-3 and TRBJ1-3 provide the parts outside the CDR3, is EAGVVQSPRYKIIEKKQPVAFWCNPISGHNTLYWYLQNLGQGPELLIRYENEEAVDDSQLPKDRFSAERLKGVDSTLKIQPAELGDSAVYLCASSWAGSLRGNTIYFGEGSWLTVV.